This is a list of T cell receptor beta chains from one sample in a study of cytomegalovirus exposure and HLA in healthy donors. Method: immunoSEQ multiplex PCR; TCRdb's copy keeps in-frame clones and lacks some. The table shows just over 150,000 clones, with approximately 80% occurring only once. Material: PBMCs. These receptors originate from a male donor in good health and CMV-seropositive. The CDR3 runs from the conserved cysteine through the conserved F or W. D genes are given only for firm matches. A row's size may be missing; if present it is once, few, many or a size class.

length,size,V,D,J,CDR3,DNA
18,.,TRBV4-1,TRBD2,TRBJ2-2,CASSQFLAGGPDTGELFF,TGCGCCAGCAGCCAATTCCTAGCGGGAGGGCCAGATACCGGGGAGCTGTTTTTT
13,.,TRBV4-3,TRBD2,TRBJ2-5,CASSQGPSGTQYF,TGCGCCAGCAGCCAAGGGCCTAGCGGGACTCAGTACTTC
14,.,TRBV27,.,TRBJ1-5,CASSFRGNNQPQHF,TGTGCCAGCAGTTTCCGGGGTAACAATCAGCCCCAGCATTTT
15,once,TRBV25-1,.,TRBJ1-1,CASSGFDPPIGEAFF,TGTGCCAGCAGTGGGTTCGATCCTCCGATCGGGGAAGCTTTCTTT
15,.,TRBV27,.,TRBJ1-4,CASSPYGTNVEKLFF,TGTGCCAGCAGCCCATACGGGACAAATGTGGAAAAACTGTTTTTT
16,once,TRBV7-8,TRBD1,TRBJ2-7,CASSPPSGTGTREQYF,TGTGCCAGCAGCCCCCCCTCCGGGACAGGGACTCGCGAGCAGTACTTC
15,.,TRBV7-9,TRBD2,TRBJ2-1,CASSATSGSRNEQFF,TGTGCCAGCAGCGCGACTAGCGGGAGTCGGAATGAGCAGTTCTTC
18,once,TRBV30,TRBD1,TRBJ1-1,CAWSVARDRGLGGTEAFF,TGTGCCTGGAGTGTAGCCCGGGACAGGGGGCTTGGAGGTACTGAAGCTTTCTTT
15,.,TRBV19,.,TRBJ2-5,CASRARHARQETQYF,TGTGCCAGTAGGGCGCGGCATGCTCGACAAGAGACCCAGTACTTC
15,few,TRBV11-2,TRBD2,TRBJ2-1,CASSSPGLAGDEQFF,TGTGCCAGCAGCTCACCGGGACTAGCTGGGGATGAGCAGTTCTTC
11,.,TRBV20-1,TRBD2,TRBJ2-7,CSAKGLAEQYF,TGCAGTGCAAAGGGACTAGCGGAGCAGTACTTC
15,.,TRBV6-5,TRBD1,TRBJ1-5,CASSYGTVSNQPQHF,TGTGCCAGCAGCTACGGGACAGTTAGCAATCAGCCCCAGCATTTT
16,few,TRBV7-2,.,TRBJ1-2,CASSLAAGGRGNGYTF,TGTGCCAGCAGCTTAGCGGCGGGTGGCAGGGGAAATGGCTACACCTTC
14,.,TRBV4-1,TRBD2,TRBJ2-1,CASGDSGAYNEQFF,TGCGCCAGCGGTGATAGCGGGGCTTACAATGAGCAGTTCTTC
14,.,TRBV9,TRBD1,TRBJ2-7,CASSVGDRVYEQYF,TGTGCCAGCAGCGTGGGCGACAGGGTCTACGAGCAGTACTTC
15,.,TRBV7-3,TRBD1,TRBJ2-7,CASSPPGTGTHEQYF,TGTGCCAGCAGTCCGCCCGGGACAGGGACACACGAGCAGTACTTC
14,.,TRBV19,.,TRBJ1-2,CASSATGLIYGYTF,TGTGCCAGTAGTGCGACAGGTCTAATCTATGGCTACACCTTC
16,.,TRBV5-1,.,TRBJ2-1,CASSLGGGVSYNEQFF,TGCGCCAGCAGCTTGGGCGGCGGAGTATCCTACAATGAGCAGTTCTTC
12,few,TRBV11-1,.,TRBJ2-1,CASRLGQHEQFF,TGTGCCAGCAGACTAGGCCAGCATGAGCAGTTCTTC
12,.,TRBV29-1,.,TRBJ2-3,CSVEERGDTQYF,TGCAGCGTTGAAGAACGAGGAGATACGCAGTATTTT
12,.,TRBV18,.,TRBJ2-7,CASSGESAEQYF,TGTGCCAGCTCTGGAGAGTCCGCCGAGCAGTACTTC
15,.,TRBV6-5,.,TRBJ1-1,CASSYSREYDTEAFF,TGTGCCAGCAGTTACTCGCGGGAATACGACACTGAAGCTTTCTTT
16,.,TRBV9,TRBD2,TRBJ2-1,CASSVHSGREYNEQFF,TGTGCCAGCAGCGTTCATAGCGGGAGAGAGTACAATGAGCAGTTCTTC
12,.,TRBV18,TRBD1,TRBJ2-1,CASSRQGNEQFF,TGTGCCAGCTCACGACAGGGCAATGAGCAGTTCTTC
18,.,TRBV29-1,TRBD2,TRBJ2-7,CSVEARPSGRVYPREQYF,TGCAGCGTTGAAGCTCGTCCTAGCGGGAGGGTATATCCTAGGGAGCAGTACTTC
16,.,TRBV30,.,TRBJ1-5,CAWSTGTISRNQPQHF,TGTGCCTGGAGTACCGGGACAATCTCTCGCAATCAGCCCCAGCATTTT
17,few,TRBV19,TRBD2,TRBJ2-1,CASSTRTSGSYWDEQFF,TGTGCCAGTAGTACCAGGACTAGCGGGAGTTATTGGGATGAGCAGTTCTTC
15,.,TRBV6-5,.,TRBJ2-1,CASSYIRQSYNEQFF,TGTGCCAGCAGTTATATTAGACAGTCCTACAATGAGCAGTTCTTC
12,once,TRBV2,TRBD1,TRBJ1-2,CASSHRGGGYTF,TGTGCCAGCAGCCACAGGGGAGGCGGCTACACCTTC
12,.,TRBV18,.,TRBJ2-7,CASSPETYEQYF,TGTGCCAGCTCACCCGAAACTTACGAGCAGTACTTC
16,.,TRBV6-1,TRBD1,TRBJ1-5,CASSEGQGVPYQPQHF,TGTGCCAGCAGTGAGGGACAGGGGGTACCATATCAGCCCCAGCATTTT
18,.,TRBV7-9,TRBD2,TRBJ2-7,CASSTSPTLTSGTYEQYF,TGTGCCAGCAGCACATCCCCGACTTTAACTAGCGGAACCTACGAGCAGTACTTC
11,.,TRBV30,.,TRBJ2-3,CAWKGADTQYF,TGTGCCTGGAAGGGGGCAGATACGCAGTATTTT
13,.,TRBV6-5,.,TRBJ1-6,CATRLRVISPLHF,TGTGCCACCCGGTTGAGGGTAATTTCACCCCTCCACTTT
17,.,TRBV5-1,TRBD2,TRBJ2-1,CASSFRLAGGFDNEQFF,TGCGCCAGCAGCTTCCGGCTAGCGGGAGGGTTCGACAATGAGCAGTTCTTC
15,.,TRBV14,.,TRBJ2-7,CASSQEWQGPYEQYF,TGTGCCAGCAGCCAAGAGTGGCAGGGCCCATACGAGCAGTACTTC
14,.,TRBV5-1,.,TRBJ1-1,CASSPRGSDTEAFF,TGCGCCAGCAGCCCACGGGGGTCGGACACTGAAGCTTTCTTT
17,.,TRBV18,.,TRBJ1-5,CASSPPGTGQSNQPQHF,TGTGCCAGCTCACCACCGGGTACAGGCCAAAGCAATCAGCCCCAGCATTTT
16,.,TRBV27,.,TRBJ2-1,CASREYPTRGPDEQFF,TGTGCCAGCAGAGAATACCCAACTAGAGGCCCAGATGAGCAGTTCTTC
18,.,TRBV4-2,TRBD2,TRBJ2-5,CASSQELRTSGRRETQYF,TGTGCCAGCAGCCAAGAACTAAGGACTAGCGGAAGAAGGGAGACCCAGTACTTC
14,.,TRBV18,.,TRBJ1-2,CASSETGINYGYTF,TGTGCCAGCTCAGAGACAGGAATTAACTATGGCTACACCTTC
16,.,TRBV4-1,.,TRBJ1-1,CASTGGGGDIKTEAFF,TGCGCCAGCACCGGAGGAGGTGGGGACATCAAAACTGAAGCTTTCTTT
18,.,TRBV7-3,TRBD2,TRBJ2-2,CASSLTAGGLANTGELFF,TGTGCCAGCAGCTTAACGGCGGGAGGACTCGCGAACACCGGGGAGCTGTTTTTT
15,.,TRBV13,.,TRBJ1-4,CASSYGPNGDEKLFF,TGTGCCAGCAGCTATGGGCCCAACGGCGATGAAAAACTGTTTTTT
15,.,TRBV6-1,TRBD2,TRBJ2-2,CASSALAGVSGELFF,TGTGCCAGCAGTGCACTAGCGGGAGTCTCCGGGGAGCTGTTTTTT
16,.,TRBV7-6,.,TRBJ2-1,CASSTERTIRYNEQFF,TGTGCCAGCAGCACCGAGCGGACGATAAGGTACAATGAGCAGTTCTTC
12,.,TRBV10-3,.,TRBJ2-7,CAIRTDSYEQYF,TGTGCCATCAGGACAGATTCCTACGAGCAGTACTTC
13,.,TRBV6-4,.,TRBJ1-2,CASSHGGAYGYTF,TGTGCCAGCAGTCATGGGGGGGCCTATGGCTACACCTTC
13,.,TRBV29-1,TRBD2,TRBJ2-7,CSVSTSGIYEQYF,TGCAGCGTCTCGACTAGCGGGATATACGAGCAGTACTTC
14,.,TRBV7-9,.,TRBJ1-1,CSSNLPAGAHEAFF,TGTTCCAGCAACTTACCCGCGGGAGCACATGAAGCTTTCTTT
18,.,TRBV7-9,TRBD2,TRBJ2-3,CSSSPRTSGSPSTDTQYF,TGTTCCAGCAGCCCCCGGACTAGCGGGAGCCCAAGCACAGATACGCAGTATTTT
13,.,TRBV27,.,TRBJ2-2,CASSLAVPGELFF,TGTGCCAGCAGTTTAGCGGTACCCGGGGAGCTGTTTTTT
15,.,TRBV25-1,.,TRBJ2-5,CASSGRDTTQETQYF,TGTGCCAGCAGTGGCCGGGACACCACCCAAGAGACCCAGTACTTC
21,.,TRBV7-8,TRBD2,TRBJ2-3,CASGPFPGTSGSGNPSDTQYF,TGTGCCAGCGGACCCTTTCCCGGGACTAGCGGGAGTGGGAACCCGTCGGATACGCAGTATTTT
14,.,TRBV18,.,TRBJ2-7,CASSPPGPSYEQYF,TGTGCCAGCTCACCACCGGGGCCATCCTACGAGCAGTACTTC
18,.,TRBV5-6,TRBD1,TRBJ1-5,CASSFSGQGAGANQPQHF,TGTGCCAGCAGCTTTTCCGGACAGGGGGCAGGGGCCAATCAGCCCCAGCATTTT
14,.,TRBV7-2,.,TRBJ1-5,CASSPTRGRKPQHF,TGTGCCAGCAGCCCTACCAGGGGTAGGAAGCCCCAGCATTTT